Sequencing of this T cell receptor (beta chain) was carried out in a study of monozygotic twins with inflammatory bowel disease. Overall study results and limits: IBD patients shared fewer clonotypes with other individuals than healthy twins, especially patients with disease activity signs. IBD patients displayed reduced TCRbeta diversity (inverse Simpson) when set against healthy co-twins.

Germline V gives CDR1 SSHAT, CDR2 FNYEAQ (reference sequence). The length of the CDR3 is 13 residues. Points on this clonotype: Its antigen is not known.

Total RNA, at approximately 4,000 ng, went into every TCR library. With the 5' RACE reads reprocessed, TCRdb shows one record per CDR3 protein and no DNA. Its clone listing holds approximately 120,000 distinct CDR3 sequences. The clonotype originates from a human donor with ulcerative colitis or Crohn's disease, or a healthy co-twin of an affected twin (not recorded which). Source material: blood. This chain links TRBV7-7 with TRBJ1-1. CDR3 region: CASSFGPNTEAFF.